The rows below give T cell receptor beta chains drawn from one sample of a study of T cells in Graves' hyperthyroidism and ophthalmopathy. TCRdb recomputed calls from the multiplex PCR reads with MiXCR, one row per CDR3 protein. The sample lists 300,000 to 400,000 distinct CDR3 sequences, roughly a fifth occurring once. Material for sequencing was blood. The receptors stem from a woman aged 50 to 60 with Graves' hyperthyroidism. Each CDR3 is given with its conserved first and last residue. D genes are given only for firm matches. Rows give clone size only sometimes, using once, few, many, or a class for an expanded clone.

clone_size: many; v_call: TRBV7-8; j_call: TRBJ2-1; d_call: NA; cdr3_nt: TGTGCCGGAGGCTTCAGGGTGAGCTCCTACAATGAGCAGTTCTTC; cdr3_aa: CAGGFRVSSYNEQFF
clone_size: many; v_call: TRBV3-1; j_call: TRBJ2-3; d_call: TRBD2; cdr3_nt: TGTGCCAGCAGCCATCGGCGGGGGGATAAAGATACGCAGTATTTT; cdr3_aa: CASSHRRGDKDTQYF
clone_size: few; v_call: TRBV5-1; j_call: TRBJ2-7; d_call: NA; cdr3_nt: TGCGCCAGCAGCTTGGACGCCCCATTCTACGAGCAGTACTTC; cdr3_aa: CASSLDAPFYEQYF
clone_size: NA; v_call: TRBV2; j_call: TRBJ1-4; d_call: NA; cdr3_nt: TGTGCCAGCAGTGAAGGGTATGGAAAACTGTTTTTT; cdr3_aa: CASSEGYGKLFF
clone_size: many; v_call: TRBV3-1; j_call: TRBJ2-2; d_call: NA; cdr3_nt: TGTGCCAGCAGCCAAGATAGCGTCGGGCAGCCGTTGAACACCGGGGAGCTGTTTTTT; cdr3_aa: CASSQDSVGQPLNTGELFF
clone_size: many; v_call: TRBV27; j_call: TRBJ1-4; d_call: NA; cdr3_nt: TGTGCCAGCAGTTTATCGGAACCCGGACGGTCTAATGAAAAACTGTTTTTT; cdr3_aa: CASSLSEPGRSNEKLFF
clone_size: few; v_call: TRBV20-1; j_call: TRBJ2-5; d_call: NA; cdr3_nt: TGCAGTGCTAGACAGGGTTTCCAAGAGACCCAGTACTTC; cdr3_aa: CSARQGFQETQYF
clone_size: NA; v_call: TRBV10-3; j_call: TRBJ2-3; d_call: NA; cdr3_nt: TGTGCCTACTCCTCGGACATCGGCACAGATACGCAGTATTTT; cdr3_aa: CAYSSDIGTDTQYF
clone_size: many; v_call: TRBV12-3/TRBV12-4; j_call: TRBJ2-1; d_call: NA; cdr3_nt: TGTGCCAGCAGTCCTCTACACAATGAGCAGTTCTTC; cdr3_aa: CASSPLHNEQFF
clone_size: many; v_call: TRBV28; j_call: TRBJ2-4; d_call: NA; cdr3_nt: TGTGCCAGCAGTTTACCAGGCACCCTGAACTCCAAAAACATTCAGTACTTC; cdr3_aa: CASSLPGTLNSKNIQYF
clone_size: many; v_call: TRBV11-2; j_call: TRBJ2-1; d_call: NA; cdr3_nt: TGTGCCAGCAGCACCCTTGGACAAGACAATGAGCAGTTCTTC; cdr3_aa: CASSTLGQDNEQFF